This T cell receptor beta chain comes out of a study of CD8 T cells in ankylosing spondylitis. Remarks on this clonotype: Its antigen remains unidentified.

The study's findings and limits: What seemed typical of ankylosing spondylitis blood was a TCR beta motif built from 8 or 9 highly homologous variants.

There are 14 residues in the CDR3. The J segment lost 4 bases and the V segment lost 5 bases, leaving 5 bases of the junction unmatched. Per the germline V gene, CDR1 is DFQATT and CDR2 is SNEGSKA (reference sequence). TCRdb processed the 5' RACE reads anew with MiXCR; each CDR3 protein has one entry. The data show fewer than 450,000 distinct CDR3 sequences, under 20% seen once. The sequence came from a male donor with ankylosing spondylitis. What was sequenced was blood, either unsorted or a sorted T cell fraction (not recorded which). J is TRBJ2-7 and V is TRBV20-1; TRBD2 aligns across 13 bases. The DNA for the CDR3 is TGCAGTGCTCCCGGGACTAGCGGGAATTACGAGCAGTACTTC. Residues: CSAPGTSGNYEQYF.